Listed here are 5 T cell receptor beta chains from one sample, sequenced in a study of human T cells and chemical hapten exposure. TCRdb re-derived calls from the RACE reads in MiXCR, one entry per CDR3 protein. The repertoire consists of more than 85,000 distinct CDR3 sequences, with 11% occurring once and the leading ten covering 2.2%. As for time point: patch test 2, 6 weeks after DPC sensitization. The treatment denotes: therapeutic diphenylcyclopropenone sensitization with weekly scalp DPC. Specimen: whole blood, collected in connection with sensitization to the hapten diphenylcyclopropenone (DPC). The receptors derive from a man aged 40-49 years with alopecia areata. Some clones in this sample may be carry-over from other donors' samples.

This chain links TRBV29-1 with TRBJ1-6; D ambiguous. Germline V gives CDR1 SQVTM, CDR2 ANQGSEA. The length of the CDR3 is 15 residues. Deletions cut 4 bases from V and 3 bases from J, with 13 bases between. The CDR3 region is CSVALSWDYNSPLHF. The CDR3 bases are TGCAGCGTTGCGTTGAGCTGGGACTATAATTCACCCCTCCACTTT.

This clonotype was counted only a few times. The gene calls are TRBV2 and TRBJ1-5; tentative D call: TRBD1 (5 bases). V was clipped by 6 bases and J by 1 base, with 16 bases between them. Germline CDR1 SNHLY, CDR2 FYNNEI. The CDR3 runs 16 residues. The CDR3 sequence is CASSAARVASNQPQHF. DNA of the CDR3: TGTGCCAGCAGCGCGGCCAGGGTAGCAAGCAATCAGCCCCAGCATTTT.

At least ten counts were recorded for this clonotype. The rearrangement links TRBV18 to TRBJ1-2; TRBD1 matches at 10 bases. The junction had 10 bases not matched to a gene; V was cut back by 6 bases and J by 6 bases. Germline assignment: CDR1 KGHSH and CDR2 LQKENI. CDR3 length equals 15 residues. CDR3 in DNA: TGTGCCAGCTCGCGATCCGGGACAGGGGTCGATGGCTACACCTTC. Protein sequence: CASSRSGTGVDGYTF.

This clonotype was counted once. The chain joins TRBV27 to TRBJ2-5; D is possibly TRBD1 (6 bases). CDR3 size: 14 residues. Germline V gene data show CDR1 as MNHEY and CDR2 as SMNVEV (reference sequence). V was cut by 3 bases and J by 5 bases, with 13 bases left in between. CDR3 sequence reads: CASSLRGWGETQYF. The CDR3 DNA follows: TGTGCCAGCAGTTTGAGGGGGTGGGGTGAGACCCAGTACTTC.

This clonotype occurred a few times. The chain employs TRBV5-1 and TRBJ2-3; 7 nucleotides agree with TRBD2. V was clipped by 0 bases and J by 6 bases; unmatched bases: 7. This CDR3 region has 15 residues. CDR1 SGHRS and CDR2 YFSETQ come from the germline V gene. CDR3 coding DNA: TGCGCCAGCAGCTTGGTGGCGGGAGTAAGTGATACGCAGTATTTT. As protein: CASSLVAGVSDTQYF.